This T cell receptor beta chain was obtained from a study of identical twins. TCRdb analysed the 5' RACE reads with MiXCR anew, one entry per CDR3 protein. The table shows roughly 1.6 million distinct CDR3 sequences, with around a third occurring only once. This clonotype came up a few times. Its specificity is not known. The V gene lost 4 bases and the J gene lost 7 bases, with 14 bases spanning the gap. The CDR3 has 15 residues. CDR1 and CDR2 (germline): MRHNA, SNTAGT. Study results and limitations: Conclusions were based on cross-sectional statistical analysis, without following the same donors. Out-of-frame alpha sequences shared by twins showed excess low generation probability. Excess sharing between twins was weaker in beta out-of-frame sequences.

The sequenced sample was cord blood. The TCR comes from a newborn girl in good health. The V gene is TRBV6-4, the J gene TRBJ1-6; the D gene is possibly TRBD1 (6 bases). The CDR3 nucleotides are TGTGCCAGCAGTGTTCACAGGGTTTTGAATTCACCCCTCCACTTT. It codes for CASSVHRVLNSPLHF.